This T cell receptor beta chain was recovered during a study of radiotherapy plus CTLA-4 blockade in lung cancer. Study context: There were objective responses in 15% to 20% of patients, and around 32% had disease control.

CTLA-4 blockade with ipilimumab, together with focal radiation, was given to patients with chemo-refractory metastatic non-small-cell lung cancer. Study findings and constraints: Reports identified early blood T cell clone dynamics, with interferon-beta, as the best response predictor.

Points on this clone: What it binds is unknown.

Some clones are missing from TCRdb's copy, which holds only in-frame ones; the method was immunoSEQ multiplex PCR. Of tens of thousands of clones in the sample, 60% to 75% were seen once. Germline CDR1 and CDR2: LNHDA and SQIVND (reference sequence). The CDR3 length is 14 residues. Losses at the gene ends were 5 bases for V and 6 bases for J; bases not matched to a gene: 7. The clonotype originates from a human donor with non-small cell lung cancer who had stable disease on radiotherapy plus ipilimumab. The chain is built from TRBV19 and TRBJ1-1; 9 nucleotides agree with TRBD1. The material sequenced was peripheral blood, taken from a patient treated with radiotherapy plus ipilimumab. CDR3 in amino acids: CASSDRDRDAEAFF. The CDR3 DNA reads as TGTGCCAGTAGTGACCGGGACAGGGATGCTGAAGCTTTCTTT. The whole variable domain, filled in from reference TRBV19 and TRBJ1-1, reads DGGITQSPKYLFRKEGQNVTLSCEQNLNHDAMYWYRQDPGQGLRLIYYSQIVNDFQKGDIAEGYSVSREKKESFPLTVTSAQKNPTAFYLCASSDRDRDAEAFFGQGTRLTVV.